This TCR beta chain was obtained from a study of blood T cell repertoires in COVID-19. Study at large: Both acute and convalescent COVID-19 samples were obtained from the United States, Italy and Spain. Sample material is recorded as cDNA or gDNA derived from T cells, B-cell-depleted T cells, or PBMCs.

As processed by the authors: Reference gene primer amplification gave nucleated cell count estimates. Only in-frame clones appear in the TCRdb table, and some are missing; sequencing was by immunoSEQ multiplex PCR. The V and J calls and the clone size are those of that table, but D and trimming were determined from the DNA. The sample comprises 150,000 to 200,000 clones, around 84% of which are singletons, and about 3% rests with the top ten. This clone occurred a few times. The CDR3 contains 13 residues. The V and J ends lost 3 bases and 6 bases respectively, with 14 bases between them. Germline V CDR1 and CDR2: GTSNPN, SVGIG (reference sequence).

Sequenced sample: peripheral blood. The sequence came from a middle-aged man with active or convalescent COVID-19. The chain is built from TRBV30 and TRBJ1-2; D is possibly TRBD1 (6 bases). CDR3 nucleotides: TGTGCCTGGAGCCTACAGGGTATCGATGGCTACACCTTC. Translated, it gives CAWSLQGIDGYTF.